This TCR beta chain was identified during a study of blood T cell repertoires in COVID-19. On the study more broadly: The United States, Italy and Spain were the sources of the acute and convalescent COVID-19 samples. In each case, the material was cDNA or gDNA derived from T cells, B-cell-depleted T cells, or PBMCs.

V was clipped by 4 bases and J by 5 bases; unmatched bases: 5. This CDR3 is built from 14 residues. The germline V gene encodes CDR1 SNHLY and CDR2 FYNNEI. Only a few counts were recorded for this clone. Produced via immunoSEQ multiplex PCR; TCRdb's table is partial and in-frame only. The sample carries 90,000 to 120,000 clones, around nine tenths recorded once. The TCR was taken from a human donor in a cohort sampled during active COVID-19. V usage is TRBV2 and J usage is TRBJ1-1; 9 bases line up with TRBD1. Sequencing was carried out using peripheral blood. The CDR3 sequence: CASSAGQGWTEAFF. In nucleotides, the CDR3 is TGTGCCAGCAGTGCTGGACAGGGGTGGACTGAAGCTTTCTTT.